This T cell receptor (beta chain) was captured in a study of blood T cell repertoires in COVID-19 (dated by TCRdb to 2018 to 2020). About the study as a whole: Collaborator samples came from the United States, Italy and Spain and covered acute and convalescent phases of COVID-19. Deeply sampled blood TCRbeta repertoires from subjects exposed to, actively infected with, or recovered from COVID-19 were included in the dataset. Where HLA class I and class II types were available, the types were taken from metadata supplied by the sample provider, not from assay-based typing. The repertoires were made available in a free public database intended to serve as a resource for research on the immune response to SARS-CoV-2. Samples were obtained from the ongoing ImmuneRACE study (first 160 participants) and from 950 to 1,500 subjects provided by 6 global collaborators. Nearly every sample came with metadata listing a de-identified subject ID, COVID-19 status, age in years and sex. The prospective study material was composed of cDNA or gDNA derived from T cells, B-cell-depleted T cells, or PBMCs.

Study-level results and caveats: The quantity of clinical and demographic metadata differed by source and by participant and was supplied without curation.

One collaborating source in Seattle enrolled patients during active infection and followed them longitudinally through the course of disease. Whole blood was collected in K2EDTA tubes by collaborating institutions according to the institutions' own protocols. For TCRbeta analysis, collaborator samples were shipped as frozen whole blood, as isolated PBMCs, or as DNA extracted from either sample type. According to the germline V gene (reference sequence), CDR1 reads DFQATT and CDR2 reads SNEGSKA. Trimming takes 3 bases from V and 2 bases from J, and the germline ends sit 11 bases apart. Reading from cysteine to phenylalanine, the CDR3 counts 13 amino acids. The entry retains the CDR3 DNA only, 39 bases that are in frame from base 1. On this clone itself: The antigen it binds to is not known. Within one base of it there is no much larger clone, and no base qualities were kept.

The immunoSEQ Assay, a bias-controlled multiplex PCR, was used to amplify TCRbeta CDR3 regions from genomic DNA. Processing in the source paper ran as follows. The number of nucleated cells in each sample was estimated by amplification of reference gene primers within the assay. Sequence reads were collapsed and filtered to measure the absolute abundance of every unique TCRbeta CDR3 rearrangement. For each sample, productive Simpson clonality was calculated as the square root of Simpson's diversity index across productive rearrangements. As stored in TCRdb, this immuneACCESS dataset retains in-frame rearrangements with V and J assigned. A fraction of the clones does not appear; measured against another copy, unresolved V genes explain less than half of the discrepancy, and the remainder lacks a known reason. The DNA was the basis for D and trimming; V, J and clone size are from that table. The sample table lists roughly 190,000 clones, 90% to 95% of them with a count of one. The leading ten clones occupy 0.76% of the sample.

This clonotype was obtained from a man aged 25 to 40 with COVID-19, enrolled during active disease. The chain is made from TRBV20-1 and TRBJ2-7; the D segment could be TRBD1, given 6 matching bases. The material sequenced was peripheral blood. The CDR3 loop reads CSASTGRTYEQYF. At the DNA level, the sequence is TGCAGTGCTAGTACAGGGAGAACCTACGAGCAGTACTTC.